This TCR beta chain was recovered during a study of shared clonotypes between healthy human individuals (dated by TCRdb to 2018 to 2021). Background for the entire study: The cohort included three men and a couple of women between 18 and 49 years of age. For each donor, CD4 naive and CD4 memory were each run on three plates, CD8 naive on two plates, and CD8 memory on one plate. To estimate repertoire size and how much clonotypes are shared between individuals, the study performed deep sequencing of blood TCR repertoires from five healthy adults. To increase sequencing depth and limit assay-specific biases, TCR repertoire library preparation and sequencing were carried out by different laboratories using diverse techniques. Between about 0.8 and 8.9 billion PBMCs per donor were obtained by leukapheresis.

The germline V gene provides CDR1 MGHRA and CDR2 YSYEKL. The cysteine opens and the phenylalanine closes a CDR3 of 15 amino acids. The CDR3 DNA has 45 bases and is translated from base 1. Trimming removed 0 bases from V and 0 bases from J; the gene matches leave 2 bases unexplained. CD8 naive samples were obtained by positive selection for CCR7 among CD45RO-negative cells, yielding a CD45RA+CCR7+ population from which TemRA cells were excluded. The donors were healthy, HIV-negative adults who had no recently reported acute infections or vaccinations. Every donor was a Caucasian adult residing in Nashville, Tennessee, USA. After blood collection by leukapheresis, PBMCs were isolated using Ficoll-Histopaque density gradient centrifugation and then cryopreserved in the vapor phase of liquid nitrogen. Analytical flow cytometry was used to check the purity and quantity of every magnetically sorted T cell population. From each sorted fraction, genomic DNA was isolated and quantified by UV absorbance on a Nanodrop 2000c.

Using the deep immunoSEQ assay, TCR CDR3 regions were amplified from genomic DNA by multiplex PCR. For each cell subset, the extracted genomic DNA was distributed evenly across all wells of several immunoSEQ 96-well plates, and each plate served as one replicate. For sorted subsets, about 200 ng genomic DNA, equal to 30,000 to 35,000 T cell genomes, was loaded into each replicate PCR. Purified libraries were measured with a Qubit 3.0 fluorometer, size-checked on a Bioanalyzer 2100, and measured again with the KAPA Library Quantification kit. Every immunoSEQ 96-well plate was sequenced on a dedicated single-read 150-cycle Illumina NextSeq 550 flow cell. The authors processed their data as follows. The immunoSEQ output contained only junctional sequences without quality scores, so filtering could not match that applied to full-length reads. To assign V/J genes and CDR3, sequences were annotated against IMGT germline references using PyIR, a Python wrapper for IgBLAST v1.9. Any read was removed if the V/J assignment was weak (E-value above 1e-6), the CDR3 was missing, or the read contained stop codons, out-of-frame junctions, or ambiguous translated residues. A V3J clonotype was defined by an identical inferred V gene, J gene, and CDR3 amino acid sequence. Percentage overlap between repertoires was calculated by dividing the number of shared unique clonotypes by the size of the smaller repertoire. Three approaches were used to assess repertoire richness: RTK rarefaction, the Chao1 estimator, and Recon v2.1 estimates of unobserved clonotypes. OLGA was used to compute generation probabilities for all TCRbeta clonotypes that the gDNA method yielded from a handful of donors. TCRdb mirrors the immuneACCESS table, restricted to in-frame sequences. Some clones are absent from its copies; in checked studies, under half trace to an unresolved V gene, and the reason for the others is unknown. V, J and clone size reflect that table, while D and trimming were determined from the DNA. This sample lists hundreds of thousands of clones; about 97% were detected once. About 0.22% of the sample is in the top ten clones.

To note about this clone: What antigen it recognizes has not been identified. Base qualities were left out, and no much larger clone turns up one base away.

Overall study outcomes, separate from this receptor: Sampling was restricted to blood, and TCR repertoires in tissue are likely to differ from TCR repertoires in blood. Even with the large sequencing depth, rarefaction of the sorted-subset datasets indicated that sequencing was incomplete. Higher generation probabilities were observed for clonotypes shared by all four sorted-subset donors than for non-shared clonotypes. Because the study included a small number of donors, the genetic and exposure-history diversity represented was limited. Based on pairwise subsampling, the degree of clonotype sharing among donors was expected to be affected by sequencing depth. Larger estimated clonotype richness was generally found for naive subsets than for memory subsets. Across four donors, 5% to 6% of naive CD4, over 3% of naive CD8, 2% to 2.5% of memory CD4, and around 0.4% of memory CD8 clonotypes were shared.

The sequencing sample was made of naive CD8+ T cells sorted from blood. The cell subset or site label for this specimen denotes: CD45RA+CCR7+. This TCR came from a man between 25 and 39 years old in good health. This receptor chain uses TRBV4-1 and TRBJ2-7, with 7 bases aligning to TRBD2. The DNA is TGCGCCAGCAGCCAAGACGGCGGGAGCTCCTACGAGCAGTACTTC. Its protein product is CASSQDGGSSYEQYF.